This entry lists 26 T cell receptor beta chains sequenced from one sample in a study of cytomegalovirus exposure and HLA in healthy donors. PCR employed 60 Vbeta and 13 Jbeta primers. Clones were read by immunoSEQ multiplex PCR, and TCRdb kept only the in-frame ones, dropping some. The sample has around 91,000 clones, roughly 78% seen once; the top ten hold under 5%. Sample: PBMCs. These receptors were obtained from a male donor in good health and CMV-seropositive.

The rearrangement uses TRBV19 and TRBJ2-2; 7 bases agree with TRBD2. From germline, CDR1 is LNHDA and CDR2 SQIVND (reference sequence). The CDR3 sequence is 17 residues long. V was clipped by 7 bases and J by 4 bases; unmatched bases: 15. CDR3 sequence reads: CASIPGGGGLVTGELFF. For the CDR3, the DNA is TGTGCCAGTATCCCGGGAGGTGGGGGTTTAGTCACCGGGGAGCTGTTTTTT.

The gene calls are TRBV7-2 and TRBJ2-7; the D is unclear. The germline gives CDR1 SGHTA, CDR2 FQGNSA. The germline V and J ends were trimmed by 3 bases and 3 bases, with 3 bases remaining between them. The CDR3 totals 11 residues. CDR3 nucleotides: TGTGCCAGCAGCTTTAGCTACGAGCAGTACTTC. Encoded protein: CASSFSYEQYF.

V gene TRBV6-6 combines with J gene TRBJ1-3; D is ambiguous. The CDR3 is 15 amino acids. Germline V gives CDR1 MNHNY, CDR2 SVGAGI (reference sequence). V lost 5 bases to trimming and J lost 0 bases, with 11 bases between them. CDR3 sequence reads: CASSLFSSSGNTIYF. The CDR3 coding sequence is TGTGCCAGCAGTCTGTTTAGTAGCTCTGGAAACACCATATATTTT.

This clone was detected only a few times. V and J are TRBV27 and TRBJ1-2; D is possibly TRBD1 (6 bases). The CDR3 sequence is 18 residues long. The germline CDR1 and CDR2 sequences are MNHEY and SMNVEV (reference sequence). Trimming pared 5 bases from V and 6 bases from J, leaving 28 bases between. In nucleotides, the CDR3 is TGTGCCAGCAGTCCCGTGGGGGGGCGATTTGGGCCTCTTGATGGCTACACCTTC. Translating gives CASSPVGGRFGPLDGYTF.

The CDR3 protein is CASSAAGGQGSGYTF. Written as DNA, the CDR3 is TGTGCCAGCAGCGCCGCCGGCGGACAGGGGAGTGGCTACACCTTC. The chain joins TRBV9 to TRBJ1-2; 9 bases are a match to TRBD1. The CDR3 has 15 amino acids. V was pared by 3 bases and J by 7 bases, with 10 bases of the junction left unmatched. From germline, CDR1 is SGDLS and CDR2 YYNGEE.

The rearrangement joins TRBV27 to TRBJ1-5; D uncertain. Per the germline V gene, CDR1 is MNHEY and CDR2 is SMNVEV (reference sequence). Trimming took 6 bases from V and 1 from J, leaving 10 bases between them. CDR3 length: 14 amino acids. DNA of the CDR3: TGTGCCAGCAGCCGGGGTAGCAGCAATCAGCCCCAGCATTTT. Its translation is CASSRGSSNQPQHF.

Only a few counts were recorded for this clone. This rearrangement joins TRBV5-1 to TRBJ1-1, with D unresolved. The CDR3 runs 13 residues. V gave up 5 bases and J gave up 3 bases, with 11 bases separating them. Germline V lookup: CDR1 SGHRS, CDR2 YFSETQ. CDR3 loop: CASRISGDTEAFF. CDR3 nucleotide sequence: TGCGCCAGCAGAATTTCCGGGGACACTGAAGCTTTCTTT. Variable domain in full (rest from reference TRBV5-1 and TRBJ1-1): KAGVTQTPRYLIKTRGQQVTLSCSPISGHRSVSWYQQTPGQGLQFLFEYFSETQRNKGNFPGRFSGRQFSNSRSEMNVSTLELGDSALYLCASRISGDTEAFFGQGTRLTVV.

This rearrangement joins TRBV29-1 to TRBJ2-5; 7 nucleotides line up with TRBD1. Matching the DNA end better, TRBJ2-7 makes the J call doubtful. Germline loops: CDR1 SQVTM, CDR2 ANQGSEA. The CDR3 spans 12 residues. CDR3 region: CSAGTDSYEQYF. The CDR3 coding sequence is TGCAGCGCCGGGACAGACTCCTACGAGCAGTACTTC.

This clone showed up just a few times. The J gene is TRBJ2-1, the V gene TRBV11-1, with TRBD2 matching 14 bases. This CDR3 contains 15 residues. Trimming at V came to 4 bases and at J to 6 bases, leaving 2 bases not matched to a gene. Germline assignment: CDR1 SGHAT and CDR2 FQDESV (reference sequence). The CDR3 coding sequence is TGTGCCAGCAGCTGGGGGACTAGCGGGGGCAATGAGCAGTTCTTC. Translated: CASSWGTSGGNEQFF.

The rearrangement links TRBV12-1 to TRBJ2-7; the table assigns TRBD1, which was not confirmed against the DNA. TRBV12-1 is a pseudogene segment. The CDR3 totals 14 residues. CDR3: CASPGKGASYEQYF. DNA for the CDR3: TGTGCCAGTCCTGGGAAGGGGGCGTCCTACGAGCAGTACTTC.

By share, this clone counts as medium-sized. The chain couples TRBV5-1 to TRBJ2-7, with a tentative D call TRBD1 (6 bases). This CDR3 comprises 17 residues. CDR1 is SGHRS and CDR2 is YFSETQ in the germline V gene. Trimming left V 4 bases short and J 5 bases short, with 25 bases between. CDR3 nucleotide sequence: TGCGCCAGCAGCGTAGGGGGTCCCGGCAGTCGTTTTGACGAGCAGTACTTC. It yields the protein CASSVGGPGSRFDEQYF.

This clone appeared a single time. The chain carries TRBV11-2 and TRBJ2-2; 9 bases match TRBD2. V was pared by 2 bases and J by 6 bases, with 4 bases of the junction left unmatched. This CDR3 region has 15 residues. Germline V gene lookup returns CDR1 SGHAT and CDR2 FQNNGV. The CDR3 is CASSLRREGPGELFF. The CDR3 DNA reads TGTGCCAGCAGCTTACGGCGGGAGGGCCCCGGGGAGCTGTTTTTT.

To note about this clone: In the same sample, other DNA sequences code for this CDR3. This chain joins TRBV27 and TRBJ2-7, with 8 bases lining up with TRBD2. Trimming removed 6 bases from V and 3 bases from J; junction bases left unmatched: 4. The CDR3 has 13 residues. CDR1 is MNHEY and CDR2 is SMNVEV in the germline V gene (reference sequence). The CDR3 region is CASSLGTSYEQYF. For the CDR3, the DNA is TGTGCCAGCAGCCTGGGGACTAGCTACGAGCAGTACTTC.

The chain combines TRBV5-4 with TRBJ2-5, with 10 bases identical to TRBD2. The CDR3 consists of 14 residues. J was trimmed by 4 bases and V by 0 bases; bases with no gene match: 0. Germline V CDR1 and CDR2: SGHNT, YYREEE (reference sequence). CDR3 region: CASSLGLAGETQYF. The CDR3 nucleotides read TGTGCCAGCAGCTTGGGACTAGCGGGAGAGACCCAGTACTTC.

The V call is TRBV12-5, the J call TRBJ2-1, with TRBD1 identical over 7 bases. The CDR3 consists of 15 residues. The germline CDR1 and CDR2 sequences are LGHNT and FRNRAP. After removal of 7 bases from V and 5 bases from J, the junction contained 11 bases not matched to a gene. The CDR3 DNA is TGTGCTAGTGTCAGTTCCGGGACAGTCGACAATGAGCAGTTCTTC. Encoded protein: CASVSSGTVDNEQFF.

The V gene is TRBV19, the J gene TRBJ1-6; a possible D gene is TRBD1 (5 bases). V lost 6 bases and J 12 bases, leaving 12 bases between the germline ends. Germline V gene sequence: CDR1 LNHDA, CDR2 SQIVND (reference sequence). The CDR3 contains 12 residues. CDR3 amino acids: CASSHPGQPLHF. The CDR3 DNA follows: TGTGCCAGTAGCCATCCAGGGCAACCCCTCCACTTT.

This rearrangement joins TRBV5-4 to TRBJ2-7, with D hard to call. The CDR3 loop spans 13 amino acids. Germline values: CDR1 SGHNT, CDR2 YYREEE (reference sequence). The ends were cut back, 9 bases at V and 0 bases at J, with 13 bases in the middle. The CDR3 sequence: CATTDFPSYEQYF. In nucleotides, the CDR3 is TGTGCCACTACAGATTTTCCCTCCTACGAGCAGTACTTC.

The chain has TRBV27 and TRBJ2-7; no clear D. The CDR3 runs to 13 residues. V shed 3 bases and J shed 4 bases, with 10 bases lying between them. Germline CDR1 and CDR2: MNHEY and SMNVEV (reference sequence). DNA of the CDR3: TGTGCCAGCAGTTTCATCGTCGGGTACGAGCAGTACTTC. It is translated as CASSFIVGYEQYF.

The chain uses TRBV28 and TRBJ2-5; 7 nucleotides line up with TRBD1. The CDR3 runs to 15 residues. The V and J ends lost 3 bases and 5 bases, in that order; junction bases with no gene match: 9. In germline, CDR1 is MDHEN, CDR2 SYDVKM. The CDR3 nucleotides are TGTGCCAGCAGTTTCACAAAAGGGGGCTTGGAGACCCAGTACTTC. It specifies CASSFTKGGLETQYF.

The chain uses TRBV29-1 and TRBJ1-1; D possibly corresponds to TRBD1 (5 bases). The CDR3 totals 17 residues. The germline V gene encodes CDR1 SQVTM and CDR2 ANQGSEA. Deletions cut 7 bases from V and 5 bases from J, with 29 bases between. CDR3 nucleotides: TGCAGCGCCCTGGGTTGGGCGGCATTATCTGGGACTACTGAAGCTTTCTTT. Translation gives CSALGWAALSGTTEAFF. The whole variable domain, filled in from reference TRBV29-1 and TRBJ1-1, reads SAVISQKPSRDICQRGTSLTIQCQVDSQVTMMFWYRQQPGQSLTLIATANQGSEATYESGFVIDKFPISRPNLTFSTLTVSNMSPEDSSIYLCSALGWAALSGTTEAFFGQGTRLTVV.

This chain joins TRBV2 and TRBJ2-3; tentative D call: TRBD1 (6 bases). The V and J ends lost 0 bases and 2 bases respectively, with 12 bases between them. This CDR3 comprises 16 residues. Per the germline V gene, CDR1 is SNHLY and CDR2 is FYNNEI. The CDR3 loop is CASSEAGAEDTDTQYF. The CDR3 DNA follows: TGTGCCAGCAGTGAAGCGGGGGCGGAGGACACAGATACGCAGTATTTT.

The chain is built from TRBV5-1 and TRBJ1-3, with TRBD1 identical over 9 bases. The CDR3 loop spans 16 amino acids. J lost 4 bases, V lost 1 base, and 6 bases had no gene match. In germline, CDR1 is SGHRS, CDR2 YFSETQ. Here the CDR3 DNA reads TGCGCCAGCAGCTTGCCGGACAGGGGAGGAGGAAACACCATATATTTT. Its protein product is CASSLPDRGGGNTIYF.

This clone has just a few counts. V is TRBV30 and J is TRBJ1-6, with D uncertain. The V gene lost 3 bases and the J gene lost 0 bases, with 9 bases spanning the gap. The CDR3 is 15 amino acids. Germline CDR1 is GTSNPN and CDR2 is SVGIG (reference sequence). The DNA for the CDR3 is TGTGCCTGGAGCTGGAGGGACTCCTATAATTCACCCCTCCACTTT. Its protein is CAWSWRDSYNSPLHF.

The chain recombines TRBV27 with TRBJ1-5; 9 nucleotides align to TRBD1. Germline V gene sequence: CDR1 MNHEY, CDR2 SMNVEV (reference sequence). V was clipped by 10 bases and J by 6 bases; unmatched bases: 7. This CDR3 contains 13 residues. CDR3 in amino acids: CATRDRVGQPQHF. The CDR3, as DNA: TGTGCCACCCGGGACAGGGTGGGTCAGCCCCAGCATTTT.

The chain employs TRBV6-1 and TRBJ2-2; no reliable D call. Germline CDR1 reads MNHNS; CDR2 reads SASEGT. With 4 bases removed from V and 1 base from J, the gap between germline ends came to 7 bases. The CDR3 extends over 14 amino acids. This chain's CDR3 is CASSVSGNTGELFF. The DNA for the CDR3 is TGTGCCAGCAGTGTGTCCGGGAACACCGGGGAGCTGTTTTTT.

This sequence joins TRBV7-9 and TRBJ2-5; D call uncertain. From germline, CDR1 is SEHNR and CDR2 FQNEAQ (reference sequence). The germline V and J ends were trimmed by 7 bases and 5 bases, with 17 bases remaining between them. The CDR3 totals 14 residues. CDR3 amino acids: CASTISHPSETQYF. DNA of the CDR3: TGTGCCAGCACCATTAGCCACCCAAGTGAGACCCAGTACTTC.